Listed below are T cell receptor beta chains from one sample, sequenced in a study of technical replicates of blood from a few donors. Libraries were prepared by immunoSEQ multiplex PCR; TCRdb keeps only in-frame clonotypes and omits some of them. The sample gives 79,000 or so clones, around nine tenths of which show up once; about 0.4% is in the top ten. The sequenced sample was T cells isolated from PBMCs. The receptors originated from a human donor in good health. The CDR3 runs from the conserved cysteine through the conserved F or W. D genes are given only for firm matches. Clone size appears in some rows only: once, few, many, or a class for an expanded clone.

size	D	J	V	DNA	CDR3
NA	NA	TRBJ2-3	TRBV29-1	TGCAGCGTTGAAGATCTAAACCCCACAGATACGCAGTATTTT	CSVEDLNPTDTQYF
NA	TRBD2	TRBJ2-7	TRBV4-1	TGCGCCAGCAGCCAAGGTTCTGGACTAGCGACCCAGCAGTACTTC	CASSQGSGLATQQYF
NA	NA	TRBJ2-2	TRBV5-4	TGTGCCAGCAGGCGGGAATATATCGGGGAGCTGTTTTTT	CASRREYIGELFF
once	NA	TRBJ2-2	TRBV10-3	TGTGCCAGTCAGGACACCTCGAACACCGGGGAGCTGTTTTTT	CASQDTSNTGELFF
NA	TRBD1	TRBJ1-2	TRBV5-1	TGCGCCAGCAGCTTTCTACCGGGACAGGGTGGATCTAACTATGGCTACACCTTC	CASSFLPGQGGSNYGYTF
NA	TRBD1	TRBJ1-2	TRBV18	TGTGCCAGCTCACCATCCGGGACAGGGAGTTATGGCTACACCTTC	CASSPSGTGSYGYTF
NA	NA	TRBJ2-6	TRBV4-1	TGCGCCAGCAGCCAAGAATCGACAGCTAGTGGGGCCAACGTCCTGACTTTC	CASSQESTASGANVLTF
NA	TRBD1	TRBJ2-2	TRBV7-3	TGTGCTACGGGACAGGGAGACGGGGAGCTGTTTTTT	CATGQGDGELFF
NA	TRBD2	TRBJ2-1	TRBV9	TGTGCCAGCAGCGCGCTAGGACTAGCGGGTATGAGCTCCTACAATGAGCAGTTCTTC	CASSALGLAGMSSYNEQFF
NA	NA	TRBJ1-4	TRBV7-8	TGTGCCAGCAGCTTAGTGATCTTCCGGGACAAAGGCGAAAAACTGTTTTTT	CASSLVIFRDKGEKLFF
NA	TRBD1	TRBJ1-1	TRBV19	TGTGCCAGTAGTTCTTACGGACAGGTTCACACTGAAGCTTTCTTT	CASSSYGQVHTEAFF
NA	NA	TRBJ2-6	TRBV19	TGTGCCAGTAGTTCAGGGGCCAACGTCCTGACTTTC	CASSSGANVLTF
NA	NA	TRBJ2-2	TRBV7-9	TGTGCCAGCAGCTTAGGGGCCGGGAATAAAAACACCGGGGAGCTGTTTTTT	CASSLGAGNKNTGELFF
once	TRBD2	TRBJ2-7	TRBV9	TGTGCCAGCAGCGTAGAAGGGCTAGCGGGAGTATACGAGCAGTACTTC	CASSVEGLAGVYEQYF
NA	NA	TRBJ1-4	TRBV4-2	TGTGCCAGCAGCCAAGAAGCCCGGGGGGGGTTGTTTTTT	CASSQEARGGLFF
NA	NA	TRBJ2-7	TRBV7-9	TGTGCCAGCAGCGCACGAAGCGGAATGGTGTACGAGCAGTACTTC	CASSARSGMVYEQYF
few	TRBD1	TRBJ1-1	TRBV5-1	TGCGCCAGCAGCTGGGGCCCGGGACAGGGTAACACTGAAGCTTTCTTT	CASSWGPGQGNTEAFF
NA	TRBD2	TRBJ2-7	TRBV9	TGTGCCAGCAGCGAGGGACTAGCGGGCTACGAGCAGTACTTC	CASSEGLAGYEQYF
NA	NA	TRBJ1-1	TRBV6-6	TGTGCCAGCAGTTTTGGAGCGGTCACTGAAGCTTTCTTT	CASSFGAVTEAFF
NA	TRBD1	TRBJ1-2	TRBV7-3	TGTGCCAGCAGCTTAACGGATCCGGGACAGGGCTCTGGAGGCTACACCTTC	CASSLTDPGQGSGGYTF
NA	TRBD2	TRBJ2-1	TRBV11-2	TGTGCCAGCAGCTTAGGAGGGCTAGCGGTTTACAATGAGCAGTTCTTC	CASSLGGLAVYNEQFF
once	TRBD2	TRBJ2-3	TRBV2	TGTGCCATCACCCGACTAGCGTCTAGCACAGATACGCAGTATTTT	CAITRLASSTDTQYF
NA	TRBD1	TRBJ2-5	TRBV18	TGTGCCAGCTCACAAACGACAGGGGGCCAAGAGACCCAGTACTTC	CASSQTTGGQETQYF
NA	NA	TRBJ2-7	TRBV6-6	TGTGCCAGCAGCCCCGGACACACTTACCCCTCCTACGAGCAGTACTTC	CASSPGHTYPSYEQYF
NA	NA	TRBJ2-7	TRBV11-3	TGTGCCAGCAGCTTCGCAGCGATTCCTGACGAGCAGTACTTC	CASSFAAIPDEQYF
few	NA	TRBJ1-5	TRBV30	TGTGCCTGGAGTGTGGGCAGTACTCAGCCCCAGCATTTT	CAWSVGSTQPQHF
NA	NA	TRBJ2-5	TRBV5-1	TGCGCCAGCAGCTTGGGTGAGGGAGGAGACCAAGAGACCCAGTACTTC	CASSLGEGGDQETQYF
NA	NA	TRBJ1-1	TRBV18	TGTGCCAGCTCACCACCGACGGACAAGACCGAAGCTTTCTTT	CASSPPTDKTEAFF
NA	NA	TRBJ2-7	TRBV28	TGTGCCAGCAGCGGGCGTGAGGGAGAAGGTTCCTACGAGCAGTACTTC	CASSGREGEGSYEQYF
NA	NA	TRBJ2-5	TRBV7-9	TGTGCCAGCAGCGAGTACCAAGAGACCCAGTACTTC	CASSEYQETQYF
NA	TRBD2	TRBJ2-3	TRBV7-9	TGTGCCAGCAGCTCACCGGGACTAGCGGGAGACATAACAGATACGCAGTATTTT	CASSSPGLAGDITDTQYF
NA	TRBD1	TRBJ2-7	TRBV28	TGTGCCAGCAGTCGGGACAGCGAAAGCGAGCAGTACTTC	CASSRDSESEQYF
NA	TRBD1	TRBJ1-1	TRBV19	TGTGCCAGTAACCCTCAGGGGGCGAACACTGAAGCTTTCTTT	CASNPQGANTEAFF
NA	NA	TRBJ2-1	TRBV27	TGTGCCAGCAGTATAATAGCGGAAGACAATGAGCAGTTCTTC	CASSIIAEDNEQFF
once	NA	TRBJ2-7	TRBV27	TGTGCCAGCAGTTTAGGCCCCTCCTACGAGCAGTACTTC	CASSLGPSYEQYF
NA	NA	TRBJ1-3	TRBV6-5	TGTGCCAGCAGGGAGGACGGAAGGGACACCATATATTTT	CASREDGRDTIYF
NA	NA	TRBJ2-7	TRBV13	TGTGCCAGCAGCTTAGTCGCTAGCCGGACCTACGAGCAGTACTTC	CASSLVASRTYEQYF
NA	TRBD2	TRBJ2-7	TRBV9	TGTGCCAGCAGCGGGAGACTAGCGGGAGGCAACGAGCAGTACTTC	CASSGRLAGGNEQYF
NA	NA	TRBJ1-1	TRBV9	TGTGCCAGCAGCGTAGAGGGGCATAACACTGAAGCTTTCTTT	CASSVEGHNTEAFF
NA	TRBD1	TRBJ1-5	TRBV27	TGTGCCAGCAGTTTACAGGGGGAATATAGCAATCAGCCCCAGCATTTT	CASSLQGEYSNQPQHF
NA	TRBD2	TRBJ2-1	TRBV6-5	TGTGCCAGCAGTTACTCGTGGACTAGCTTGAATAATGAGCAGTTCTTC	CASSYSWTSLNNEQFF